This passage covers 24 T cell receptor beta chains from one sample sequenced in a study of blood T cell repertoires in COVID-19. Libraries were prepared by immunoSEQ multiplex PCR; TCRdb keeps only in-frame clonotypes and omits some of them. The sample has about 190,000 clones, approximately 90% seen once. What was sequenced was PBMCs or T cells enriched from blood (not recorded which). All receptors come from a middle-aged woman in a cohort exposed to, infected with or recovered from COVID-19 (not recorded which).

V gene TRBV10-2 combines with J gene TRBJ1-5, with a weak D call TRBD1 (5 bases). CDR1 WSHSY and CDR2 SAAADI come from the germline V gene. Trimming took off 6 bases at V and 6 bases at J, with 15 bases between the two ends. The CDR3 is 14 amino acids. The CDR3 sequence is CASSATGRGQPQHF. CDR3 DNA: TGCGCCAGCAGCGCCACGGGGAGGGGTCAGCCCCAGCATTTT.

The chain has TRBV27 and TRBJ2-6; D gene uncertain. The germline CDR1 and CDR2 sequences are MNHEY and SMNVEV (reference sequence). The CDR3 contains 14 residues. V lost 6 bases, J lost 4 bases, and 10 bases lay in between. The CDR3 is CASSTTGGANVLTF. CDR3 DNA: TGTGCCAGCAGCACTACCGGCGGGGCCAACGTCCTGACTTTC.

V usage is TRBV10-1 and J usage is TRBJ1-1; D gene ambiguous. CDR1 WNHNN and CDR2 SYGVQD come from the germline V gene (reference sequence). Deletions cut 4 bases from V and 1 base from J, with 7 bases between. The CDR3 sequence is 13 residues long. The CDR3 DNA sequence: TGCGCCAGCAGTGCCAGAAAGAACACTGAAGCTTTCTTT. This translates into CASSARKNTEAFF.

The V gene is TRBV19, the J gene TRBJ2-2; tentative D call: TRBD2 (6 bases). The V and J ends lost 5 bases and 4 bases respectively, with 11 bases between them. Germline V gene sequence: CDR1 LNHDA, CDR2 SQIVND (reference sequence). This CDR3 spans 14 amino acids. CDR3 protein: CASSLGGATGELFF. CDR3 sequence (DNA): TGTGCCAGTAGTTTGGGAGGTGCCACCGGGGAGCTGTTTTTT.

The chain uses TRBV4-1 and TRBJ1-2; tentatively, D is TRBD1 (5 bases). This CDR3 spans 13 amino acids. Deletions cut 5 bases from V and 4 bases from J, with 11 bases between. CDR1 is MGHRA and CDR2 is YSYEKL in the germline V gene. CDR3 residues: CASSDRTGYGYTF. In DNA, the CDR3 is TGCGCCAGCAGCGACCGAACAGGCTATGGCTACACCTTC.

V usage is TRBV12-3 or TRBV12-4 and J usage is TRBJ1-2; D gene uncertain. The CDR3 is made up of 13 amino acids. Trimming took off 1 base at V and 11 bases at J, with 14 bases between the two ends. The CDR3 is CASSLGLRGGYTF. The CDR3, as DNA: TGTGCCAGCAGTTTAGGATTGCGGGGAGGTTACACCTTC.

This sequence joins TRBV7-6 and TRBJ1-5; a weak D match, TRBD1 (6 bases). Germline V gene lookup returns CDR1 SGHVS and CDR2 FNYEAQ. V lost 5 bases to trimming and J lost 0 bases, with 11 bases between them. This CDR3 has 15 residues. CDR3 DNA: TGTGCCAGCAGCCAAGGGGGGGGTAGCAATCAGCCCCAGCATTTT. Translating it yields CASSQGGGSNQPQHF.

This chain joins TRBV7-9 and TRBJ2-1; the match to TRBD2 covers 10 bases. J gave up 5 bases and V 5 bases, and 9 bases lay outside the gene matches. CDR3 length equals 16 residues. Germline lookup yields CDR1 SEHNR and CDR2 FQNEAQ (reference sequence). DNA for the CDR3: TGTGCCAGCAGCCCATTCGGGACTAGCGATAACAATGAGCAGTTCTTC. Its translation: CASSPFGTSDNNEQFF. Supplemented by reference TRBV7-9 and TRBJ2-1, the full variable domain reads DTGVSQNPRHKITKRGQNVTFRCDPISEHNRLYWYRQTLGQGPEFLTYFQNEAQLEKSRLLSDRFSAERPKGSFSTLEIQRTEQGDSAMYLCASSPFGTSDNNEQFFGPGTRLTVL.

The chain combines TRBV23-1 with TRBJ2-2; 7 bases fit TRBD2. TRBV23-1 is classed as an ORF, of uncertain function. Trimming removed 2 bases from V and 1 base from J; junction bases left unmatched: 16. The CDR3 spans 20 residues. CDR3 nucleotides: TGCGCCAGCAGTCAACCATCCGGGACTAACGGTCCTGGGAACACCGGGGAGCTGTTTTTT. Translated, it gives CASSQPSGTNGPGNTGELFF.

This rearrangement joins TRBV10-3 to TRBJ2-1, with 9 bases that match TRBD2. The CDR3 covers 17 residues. Germline V CDR1 and CDR2: ENHRY, SYGVKD. V was pared by 4 bases and J by 2 bases, with 9 bases of the junction left unmatched. The CDR3: CAISGDLAGATYNEQFF. DNA for the CDR3: TGTGCCATCAGTGGAGATTTAGCGGGGGCCACCTACAATGAGCAGTTCTTC.

The chain employs TRBV24-1 and TRBJ2-1; 8 positions agree with TRBD2. This CDR3 is built from 15 residues. Looked up from germline, CDR1 is KGHDR and CDR2 is SFDVKD. The trim removed 6 bases at V and 10 bases at J, leaving 13 bases unmatched. The CDR3 sequence is CATSRGLAGIGEQFF. Written as DNA, the CDR3 is TGTGCCACCAGTCGGGGCCTAGCGGGCATCGGGGAGCAGTTCTTC.

The genes are TRBV2 and TRBJ2-1, with a weak D call TRBD2 (6 bases). V lost 1 base to trimming and J lost 9 bases, with 7 bases between them. CDR1 is SNHLY, CDR2 FYNNEI, per germline. This CDR3 comprises 12 residues. CDR3 sequence: CASSEGLVEQFF. The CDR3 nucleotides read TGTGCCAGCAGTGAAGGACTAGTTGAGCAGTTCTTC.

The genes are TRBV7-2 and TRBJ2-3; TRBD2 agrees at 8 bases. The CDR3 extends over 16 amino acids. Germline assignment: CDR1 SGHTA and CDR2 FQGNSA. V dropped 4 bases and J dropped 7; count of bases not matched to a gene: 13. CDR3 bases: TGTGCCAGCAGCTGGGTGAGCGGGAGTTCCCTTCATACGCAGTATTTT. Its protein is CASSWVSGSSLHTQYF.

This clone is a singleton in its sample. The V and J genes are TRBV9 and TRBJ2-1; a weak D match, TRBD2 (6 bases). The V end lost 1 base, the J end lost 1 base, and 21 bases lay between the germline ends. CDR1 is SGDLS, CDR2 YYNGEE, per germline. The CDR3 loop spans 19 amino acids. CDR3 DNA: TGTGCCAGCAGCGTACACTCCTTGTGGCGGGAAGGTTCCTACAATGAGCAGTTCTTC. The encoded protein is CASSVHSLWREGSYNEQFF.

This rearrangement joins TRBV5-5 to TRBJ2-1; the D gene is possibly TRBD1 (5 bases). CDR1 SGHKS and CDR2 YYEKEE come from the germline V gene (reference sequence). The CDR3 totals 16 residues. Trimming removed 3 bases at V and 0 bases at J, with 13 bases between. This chain's CDR3 is CASSSFRVTSYNEQFF. DNA for the CDR3: TGTGCCAGCAGCTCCTTCAGGGTCACCTCCTACAATGAGCAGTTCTTC.

As DNA, the CDR3 is TGTGCCAGCAGCTCGGGGCGGGACAATGAAAAACTGTTTTTT. It yields the protein CASSSGRDNEKLFF. The chain is built from TRBV5-4 and TRBJ1-4; perhaps TRBD1 as D (5 bases). V was clipped by 3 bases and J by 5 bases, with 11 bases between them. Germline CDR1 reads SGHNT; CDR2 reads YYREEE (reference sequence). The CDR3 totals 14 residues.

A few counts support this clone. The V and J genes are TRBV30 and TRBJ2-1; TRBD2 aligns across 9 bases. Germline CDR1 and CDR2: GTSNPN and SVGIG (reference sequence). The CDR3 is made up of 14 amino acids. J lost 9 bases, V lost 2 bases, and 8 bases had no gene match. The CDR3 sequence is CAWSRASGIAEQFF. For the CDR3, the DNA is TGTGCCTGGAGTAGGGCTAGCGGGATAGCTGAGCAGTTCTTC.

The chain links TRBV4-1 to TRBJ1-2; possibly TRBD1 for D (6 bases). The CDR3 is made up of 15 amino acids. Trimming pared 4 bases from V and 4 bases from J, leaving 16 bases between. CDR1 is MGHRA and CDR2 is YSYEKL in the germline V gene. This CDR3 reads CASSPMKTGFYGYTF. The CDR3 DNA reads as TGCGCCAGCAGCCCGATGAAGACAGGATTCTATGGCTACACCTTC.

The chain couples TRBV13 to TRBJ2-7; 9 bases line up with TRBD1. V was pared by 6 bases and J by 5 bases, with 14 bases of the junction left unmatched. This CDR3 comprises 16 residues. Germline CDR1 reads PRHDT; CDR2 reads FYEKMQ (reference sequence). CDR3 amino acids: CASRVNRGPSRDEQYF. CDR3 sequence (DNA): TGTGCCAGCAGAGTAAACAGGGGGCCCTCTAGGGACGAGCAGTACTTC.

This chain uses TRBV4-1 with TRBJ1-1; D not resolved. Germline V lookup: CDR1 MGHRA, CDR2 YSYEKL. The CDR3 spans 14 residues. Trimming shortened V by 1 base and J by 1 base, and 7 bases separated the two germline ends. CDR3 bases: TGCGCCAGCAGCCAAGTGGGAGAGAACACTGAAGCTTTCTTT. Protein: CASSQVGENTEAFF.

The V gene is TRBV29-1, the J gene TRBJ2-1; 9 positions match TRBD1. Germline trimming cut 6 bases from V and 12 bases from J; bases unmatched to any gene: 12. Germline CDR1 and CDR2: SQVTM and ANQGSEA. The CDR3 totals 13 residues. In nucleotides, the CDR3 is TGCAGCGTCGAAACCGGACAGGGGTTGGGGCAGTTCTTC. This sequence encodes CSVETGQGLGQFF.

This rearrangement joins TRBV15 to TRBJ2-7; TRBD1 aligns across 9 bases. The CDR3 covers 16 residues. V trimming: 2 bases; J trimming: 4 bases; junction bases outside the gene matches: 9. CDR1 is LNHNV, CDR2 YYDKDF, per germline (reference sequence). CDR3 nucleotides: TGTGCCACCAGCAGACGTGGTGGACAGGGGAGGTACGAGCAGTACTTC. Translating it yields CATSRRGGQGRYEQYF.

This clone was seen just once. The chain has TRBV2 and TRBJ1-4, with D possibly matching TRBD1 (5 bases). The CDR3 sequence is 13 residues long. CDR1 is SNHLY and CDR2 is FYNNEI in the germline V gene. The V and J ends lost 4 bases and 5 bases respectively, with 8 bases between them. CDR3 region: CASSGQWNEKLFF. The DNA for the CDR3 is TGTGCCAGCAGTGGACAGTGGAATGAAAAACTGTTTTTT.

The chain combines TRBV4-2 with TRBJ1-1, with a tentative D call TRBD1 (6 bases). Trimming cost V 1 base and J 5 bases, with 14 bases left between them. The CDR3 runs to 15 residues. Germline V gene sequence: CDR1 LGHNA, CDR2 YNFKEQ. CDR3 nucleotides: TGTGCCAGCAGCCAAGGGCAGGGGTTGGAAACTGAAGCTTTCTTT. Protein product: CASSQGQGLETEAFF.